This T cell receptor (beta chain) was observed in a study of response to subunit inactivated influenza vaccine. Notes on the study in general: Authors suggested seasonal influenza vaccinations each recruit few new T cells.

This CDR3 comprises 13 residues. Germline V CDR1 and CDR2: LGHNA, YSLEER. The V and J ends lost 4 bases and 4 bases, in that order; junction bases with no gene match: 3. TCRdb re-called the RT-PCR reads with MiXCR, one entry per CDR3 protein. This repertoire shows approximately 230,000 distinct CDR3 sequences, 9.5% to 15% found once; its top ten account for over 6.5%. This clonotype was observed at least ten times. Its antigen is as yet unknown. The sequenced sample was non-naive T cells sorted from PBMCs, obtained roughly 15 days before vaccination. The rearrangement uses TRBV4-3 and TRBJ2-5, with 7 bases identical to TRBD1. The receptor was derived from a man aged 45-65 years who received an inactivated influenza vaccine. The DNA for the CDR3 is TGCGCCAGCAGCCCGACAGGGCGAGAGACCCAGTACTTC. This translates into CASSPTGRETQYF.